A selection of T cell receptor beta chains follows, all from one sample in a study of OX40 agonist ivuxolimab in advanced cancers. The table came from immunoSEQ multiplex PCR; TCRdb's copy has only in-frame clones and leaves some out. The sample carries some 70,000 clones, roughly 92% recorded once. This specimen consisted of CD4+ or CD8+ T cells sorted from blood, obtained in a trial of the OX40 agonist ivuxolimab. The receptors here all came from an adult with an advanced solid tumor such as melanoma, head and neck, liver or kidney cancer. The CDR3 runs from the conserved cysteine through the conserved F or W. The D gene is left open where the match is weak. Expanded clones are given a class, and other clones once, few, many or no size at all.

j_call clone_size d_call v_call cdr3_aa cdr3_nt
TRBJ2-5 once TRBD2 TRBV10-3 CAISDTGLVSQYF TGTGCCATCAGTGACACGGGACTAGTGTCCCAGTACTTC
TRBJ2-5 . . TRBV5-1 CASSLGGSETQYF TGCGCCAGCAGCTTGGGGGGGTCAGAGACCCAGTACTTC
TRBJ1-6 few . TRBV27 CASSPRTVYNSPLHF TGTGCCAGCAGTCCACGGACGGTCTATAATTCACCCCTCCACTTT
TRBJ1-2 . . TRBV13 CASSLGPHGVRQRYGYTF TGTGCCAGCAGCTTAGGGCCCCACGGGGTCCGCCAGAGATATGGCTACACCTTC
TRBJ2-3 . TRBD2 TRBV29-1 CSALTGLAAISTDTQYF TGCAGCGCTTTAACGGGACTAGCGGCGATAAGCACAGATACGCAGTATTTT
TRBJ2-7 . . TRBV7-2 CASSPSWGSSYEQYF TGTGCCAGCAGTCCAAGCTGGGGCTCCTCCTACGAGCAGTACTTC
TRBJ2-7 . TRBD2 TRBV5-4 CASRAGTSFLYEQYF TGTGCCAGCAGGGCCGGGACTAGCTTTCTCTACGAGCAGTACTTC
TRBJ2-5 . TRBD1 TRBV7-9 CASSLAGQGQETQYF TGTGCCAGCAGCTTAGCGGGACAGGGCCAAGAGACCCAGTACTTC
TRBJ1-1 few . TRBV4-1 CASSQDAGMNTEAFF TGCGCCAGCAGCCAAGATGCGGGGATGAACACTGAAGCTTTCTTT
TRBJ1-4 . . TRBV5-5 CASSLEGGATNEKLFF TGTGCCAGCAGCTTGGAAGGCGGAGCAACTAATGAAAAACTGTTTTTT
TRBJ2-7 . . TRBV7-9 CASSPLGVLSSYEQYF TGTGCCAGCAGCCCCCTCGGGGTTTTAAGCTCCTACGAGCAGTACTTC
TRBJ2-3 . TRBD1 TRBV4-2 CASSQQGARDTQYF TGTGCCAGCAGCCAGCAGGGGGCGAGAGATACGCAGTATTTT
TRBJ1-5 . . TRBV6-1 CASSGQTNQPQHF TGTGCCAGCTCGGGGCAGACCAATCAGCCCCAGCATTTT
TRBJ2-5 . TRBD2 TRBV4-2 CASSPSLAGGPLQETQYF TGTGCCAGCAGCCCGTCTCTAGCGGGAGGGCCGTTACAAGAGACCCAGTACTTC
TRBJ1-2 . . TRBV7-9 CASDRVYGYTF TGTGCCAGCGATAGAGTCTATGGCTACACCTTC
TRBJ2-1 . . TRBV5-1 CASSVGGTTNNEQFF TGCGCCAGCAGCGTTGGAGGGACAACCAACAATGAGCAGTTCTTC
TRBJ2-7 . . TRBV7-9 CASSLVVGNKDEQYF TGTGCCAGCAGCTTAGTGGTCGGGAATAAGGACGAGCAGTACTTC
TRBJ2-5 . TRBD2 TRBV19 CASSKQSGVQETQYF TGTGCCAGTAGTAAGCAGAGCGGGGTGCAAGAGACCCAGTACTTC
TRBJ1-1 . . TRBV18 CASSPASMNTEAFF TGTGCCAGCTCACCGGCGTCTATGAACACTGAAGCTTTCTTT
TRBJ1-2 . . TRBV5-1 CASSLNRYSYYGYTF TGCGCCAGCAGCTTGAATCGTTACAGCTACTATGGCTACACCTTC
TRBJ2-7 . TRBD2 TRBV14 CASSQPRAGGISYEQYF TGTGCCAGCAGCCAACCGCGAGCGGGGGGGATCTCCTACGAGCAGTACTTC
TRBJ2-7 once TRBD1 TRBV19 CASSTTGTGNRYF TGTGCCAGTAGTACGACCGGGACAGGGAATCGATACTTC
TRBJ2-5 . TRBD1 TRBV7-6 CASSLARGETQYF TGTGCCAGCAGCTTAGCCAGGGGGGAGACCCAGTACTTC
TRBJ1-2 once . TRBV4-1 CASSLGFGGSQGYTF TGCGCCAGCAGCCTAGGCTTCGGAGGCTCGCAGGGCTACACCTTC
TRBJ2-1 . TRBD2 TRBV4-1 CASSRTPQAGALGGEQFF TGCGCCAGCAGCCGTACCCCTCAGGCGGGAGCCCTTGGGGGTGAGCAGTTCTTC
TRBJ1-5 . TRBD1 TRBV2 CASHSGQGGQPQHF TGTGCCAGCCACTCTGGACAGGGCGGCCAGCCCCAGCATTTT
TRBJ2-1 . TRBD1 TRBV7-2 CASSLDRGRIDEQFF TGTGCCAGCAGCTTAGACAGGGGGCGTATTGATGAGCAGTTCTTC
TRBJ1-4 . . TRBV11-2 CASSSLIDEKLFF TGTGCCAGCAGCTCCCTGATAGATGAAAAACTGTTTTTT
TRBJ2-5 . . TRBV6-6 CASSYSGGGTQETQYF TGTGCCAGCAGTTACTCAGGCGGGGGCACCCAAGAGACCCAGTACTTC
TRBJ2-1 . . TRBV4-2 CASSHRNRGGYNEQFF TGTGCCAGCAGCCACCGGAACAGGGGAGGCTACAATGAGCAGTTCTTC
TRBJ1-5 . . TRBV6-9 CASSWGQASNQPQHF TGTGCCAGCAGTTGGGGTCAGGCGAGCAATCAGCCCCAGCATTTT
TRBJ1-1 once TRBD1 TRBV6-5 CASTSGQAVTEAFF TGTGCCAGCACCTCGGGACAGGCCGTCACTGAAGCTTTCTTT
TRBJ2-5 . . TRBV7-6 CASSLGVVQETQYF TGTGCCAGCAGCTTAGGGGTGGTACAAGAGACCCAGTACTTC
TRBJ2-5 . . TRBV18 CASSTQETQYF TGTGCCAGCTCAACCCAAGAGACCCAGTACTTC
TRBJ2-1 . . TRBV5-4 CASSLEAGSNEQFF TGTGCCAGCAGCTTGGAGGCAGGATCCAATGAGCAGTTCTTC
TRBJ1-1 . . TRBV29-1 CSVEMGAGGTEAFF TGCAGCGTTGAAATGGGGGCCGGGGGCACTGAAGCTTTCTTT
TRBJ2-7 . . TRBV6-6 CASSYSWQGEDEQYF TGTGCCAGCAGTTACTCGTGGCAGGGGGAGGACGAGCAGTACTTC
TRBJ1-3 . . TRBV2 CASSQIDAGNTIYF TGTGCCAGCAGTCAGATCGATGCTGGAAACACCATATATTTT
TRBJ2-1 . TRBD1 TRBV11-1 CASSPHPGTDYNEQFF TGTGCCAGCAGCCCCCACCCCGGGACAGACTACAATGAGCAGTTCTTC
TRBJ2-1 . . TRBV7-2 CASSSTGYNEQFF TGTGCCAGCAGCTCCACAGGGTACAATGAGCAGTTCTTC
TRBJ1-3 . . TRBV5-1 CASSLHGDSGNTIYF TGCGCCAGCAGCTTGCACGGTGACTCTGGAAACACCATATATTTT
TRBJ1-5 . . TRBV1 CTSSPRGGKDQHF TGCACCAGCAGCCCCAGGGGAGGGAAGGACCAGCATTTT
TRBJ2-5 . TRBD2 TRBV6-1 CASSGSPSGVQETQYF TGTGCCAGCAGTGGATCGCCTAGCGGGGTGCAAGAGACCCAGTACTTC
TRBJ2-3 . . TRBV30 CAWGRGQSTDTQYF TGTGCCTGGGGGAGGGGGCAGAGCACAGATACGCAGTATTTT
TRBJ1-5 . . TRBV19 CASSMGQVWNQPQHF TGTGCCAGTAGTATGGGACAAGTCTGGAATCAGCCCCAGCATTTT
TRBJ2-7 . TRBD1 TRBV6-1 CASSAGTGGNYEQYF TGTGCCAGCAGTGCGGGGACAGGGGGTAACTACGAGCAGTACTTC
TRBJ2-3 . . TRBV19 CASSIGKGDTQYF TGTGCCAGTAGTATAGGAAAGGGAGATACGCAGTATTTT
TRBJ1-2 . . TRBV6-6 CASSWIDLNYGYTF TGTGCCAGCAGTTGGATCGACCTTAACTATGGCTACACCTTC
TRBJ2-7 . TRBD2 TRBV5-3 CARSFSGDPFYEQYF TGTGCCAGAAGCTTCAGCGGGGACCCCTTCTACGAGCAGTACTTC
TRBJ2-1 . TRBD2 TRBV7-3 CASSPPLVSGDEQFF TGTGCCAGCAGCCCTCCTCTAGTAAGCGGGGATGAGCAGTTCTTC
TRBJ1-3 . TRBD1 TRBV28 CATWDRENTIYF TGTGCCACTTGGGACAGGGAAAACACCATATATTTT
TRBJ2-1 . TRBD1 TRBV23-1 CASSPHRQGIYNEQFF TGCGCCAGCAGTCCCCACCGACAGGGGATCTACAATGAGCAGTTCTTC
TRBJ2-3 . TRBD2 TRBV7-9 CASSLGGGHTDTQYF TGTGCCAGCAGCTTGGGCGGGGGGCACACAGATACGCAGTATTTT
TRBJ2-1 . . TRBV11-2 CASSLGAEQFF TGTGCCAGCAGCTTAGGTGCTGAGCAGTTCTTC
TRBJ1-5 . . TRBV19 CASSIETGLRQPQHF TGTGCCAGTAGTATAGAAACAGGGTTGAGGCAGCCCCAGCATTTT
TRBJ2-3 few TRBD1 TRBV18 CASSPQGVTDTQYF TGTGCCAGCTCCCCACAGGGGGTAACAGATACGCAGTATTTT